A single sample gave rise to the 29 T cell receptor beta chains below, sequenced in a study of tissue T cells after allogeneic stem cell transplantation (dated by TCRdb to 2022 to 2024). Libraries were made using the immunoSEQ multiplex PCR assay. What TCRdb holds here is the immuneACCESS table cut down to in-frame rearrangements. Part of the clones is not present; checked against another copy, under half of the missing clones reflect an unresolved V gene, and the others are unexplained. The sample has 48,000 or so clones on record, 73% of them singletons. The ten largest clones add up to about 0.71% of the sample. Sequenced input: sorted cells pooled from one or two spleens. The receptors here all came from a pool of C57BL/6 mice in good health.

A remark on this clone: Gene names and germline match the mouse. The chain's CDR3 is CASGGGQGYNSPLYF. CDR3 DNA, as far as it was read: TGTGCCAGCGGTGGTGGACAGGGCTATAATTCGCCCCTCTAC. The chain has TRBV13-2 and TRBJ1-6, with 8 bases matching TRBD1. From the germline J gene comes the end of the CDR3, since the read stops 1 residue before it. TRBJ1-6 carries the ORF label, with uncertain function. CDR3 length: 15 amino acids. V was pared by 3 bases and J by 3 bases, with 2 bases of the junction left unmatched. Germline V gene data show CDR1 as NNHNN and CDR2 as SYGAGS (reference sequence).

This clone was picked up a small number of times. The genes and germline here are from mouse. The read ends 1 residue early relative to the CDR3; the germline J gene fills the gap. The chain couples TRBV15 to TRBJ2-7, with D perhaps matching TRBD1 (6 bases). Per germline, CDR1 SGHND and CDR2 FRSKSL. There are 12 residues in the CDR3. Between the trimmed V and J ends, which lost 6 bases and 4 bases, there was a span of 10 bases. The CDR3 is CASSMGQYEQYF. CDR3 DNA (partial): TGTGCCAGCAGCATGGGACAATATGAACAGTAC. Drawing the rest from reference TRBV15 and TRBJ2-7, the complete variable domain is DAGVTQTPRHEVAEKGQTIILKCEPVSGHNDLFWYRQTKIQGLELLSYFRSKSLMEDGGAFKDRFKAEMLNSSFSTLKIQPTEPKDSAVYLCASSMGQYEQYFGPGTRLTVL.

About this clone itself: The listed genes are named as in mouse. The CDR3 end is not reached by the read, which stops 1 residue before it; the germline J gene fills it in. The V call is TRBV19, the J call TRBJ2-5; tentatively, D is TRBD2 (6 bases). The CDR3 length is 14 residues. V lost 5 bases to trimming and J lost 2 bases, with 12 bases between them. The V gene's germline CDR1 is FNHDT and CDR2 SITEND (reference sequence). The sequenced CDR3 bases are TGTGCCAGCAGACTGGGAGCCTTCCAAGACACCCAGTAC. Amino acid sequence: CASRLGAFQDTQY. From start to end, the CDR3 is CASRLGAFQDTQYF.

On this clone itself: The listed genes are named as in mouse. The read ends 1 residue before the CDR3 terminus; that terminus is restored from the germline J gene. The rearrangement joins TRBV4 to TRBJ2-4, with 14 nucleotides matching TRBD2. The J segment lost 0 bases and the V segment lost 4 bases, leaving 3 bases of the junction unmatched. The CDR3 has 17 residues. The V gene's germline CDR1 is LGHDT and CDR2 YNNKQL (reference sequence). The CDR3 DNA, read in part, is TGTGCCAGCAGCTGGGACTGGGGGGGCGGAAGTCAAAACACCTTGTAC. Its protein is CASSWDWGGGSQNTLY. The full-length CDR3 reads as CASSWDWGGGSQNTLYF. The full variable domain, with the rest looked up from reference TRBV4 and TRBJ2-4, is ETAVFQTPNYHVTQVGNEVSFNCKQTLGHDTMYWYKQDSKKLLKIMFSYNNKQLIVNETVPRRFSPQSSDKAHLNLRIKSVEPEDSAVYLCASSWDWGGGSQNTLYFGAGTRLSVL.

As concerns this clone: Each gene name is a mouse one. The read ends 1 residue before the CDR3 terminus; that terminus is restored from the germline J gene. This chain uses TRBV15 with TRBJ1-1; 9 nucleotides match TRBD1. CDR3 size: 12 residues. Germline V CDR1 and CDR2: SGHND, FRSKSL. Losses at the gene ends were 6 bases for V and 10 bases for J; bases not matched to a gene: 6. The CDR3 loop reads CASSQTGGGVFF. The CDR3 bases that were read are TGTGCCAGCAGCCAGACAGGGGGGGGAGTCTTC.

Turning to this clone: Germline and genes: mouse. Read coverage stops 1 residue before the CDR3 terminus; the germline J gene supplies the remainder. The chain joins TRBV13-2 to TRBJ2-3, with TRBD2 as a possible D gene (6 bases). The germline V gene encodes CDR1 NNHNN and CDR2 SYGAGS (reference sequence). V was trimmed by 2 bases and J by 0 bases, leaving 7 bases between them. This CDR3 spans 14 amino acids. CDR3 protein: CASGEWGSAETLYF. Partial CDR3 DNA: TGTGCCAGCGGTGAATGGGGGAGTGCAGAAACGCTGTAT.

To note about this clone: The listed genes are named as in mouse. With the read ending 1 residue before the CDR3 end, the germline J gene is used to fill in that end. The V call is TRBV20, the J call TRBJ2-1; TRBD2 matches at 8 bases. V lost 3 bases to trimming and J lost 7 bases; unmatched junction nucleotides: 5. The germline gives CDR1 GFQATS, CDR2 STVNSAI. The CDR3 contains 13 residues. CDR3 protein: CGARLGVRAEQFF. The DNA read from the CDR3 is TGTGGTGCTAGACTGGGGGTCAGGGCTGAGCAGTTC.

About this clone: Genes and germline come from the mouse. Here the CDR3 reads CASSEHWNTLYF. Partial CDR3 DNA: TGTGCCAGCAGTGAACACTGGAACACCTTGTAC. J is TRBJ2-4 and V is TRBV13-1; tentatively, D is TRBD2 (5 bases). The read comes to an end 1 residue before the CDR3 does, leaving the germline J gene to fill in the end. Germline lookup yields CDR1 NSHNY and CDR2 SYGAGN. The CDR3 contains 12 residues. Trimming removed 2 bases at V and 6 bases at J, with 7 bases between.

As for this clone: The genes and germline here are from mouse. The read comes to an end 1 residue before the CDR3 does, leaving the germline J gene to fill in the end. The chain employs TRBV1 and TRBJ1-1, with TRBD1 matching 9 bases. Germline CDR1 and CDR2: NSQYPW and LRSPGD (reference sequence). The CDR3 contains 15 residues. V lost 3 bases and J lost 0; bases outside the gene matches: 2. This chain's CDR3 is CTCSAGTGTNTEVFF. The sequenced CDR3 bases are TGCACCTGCAGTGCCGGGACAGGGACAAACACAGAAGTCTTC. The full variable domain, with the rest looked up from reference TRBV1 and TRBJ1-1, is VTLLEQNPRWRLVPRGQAVNLRCILKNSQYPWMSWYQQDLQKQLQWLFTLRSPGDKEVKSLPGADYLATRVTDTELRLQVANMSQGRTLYCTCSAGTGTNTEVFFGKGTRLTVV.

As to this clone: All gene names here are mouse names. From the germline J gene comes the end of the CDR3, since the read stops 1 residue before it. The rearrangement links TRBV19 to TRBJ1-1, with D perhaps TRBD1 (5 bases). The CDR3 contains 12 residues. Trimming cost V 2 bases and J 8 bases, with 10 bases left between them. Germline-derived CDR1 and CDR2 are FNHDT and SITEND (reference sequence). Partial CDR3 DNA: TGTGCCAGCAGTATTGGGGCGAGGGAAGTCTTC. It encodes CASSIGAREVF. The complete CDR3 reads CASSIGAREVFF.

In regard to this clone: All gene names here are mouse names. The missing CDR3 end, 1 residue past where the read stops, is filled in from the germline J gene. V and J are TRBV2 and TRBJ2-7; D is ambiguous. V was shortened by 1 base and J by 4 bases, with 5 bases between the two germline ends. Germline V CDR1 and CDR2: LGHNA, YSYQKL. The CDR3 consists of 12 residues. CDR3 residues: CASSQVQYEQYF. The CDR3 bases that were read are TGTGCCAGCAGCCAAGTACAGTATGAACAGTAC.

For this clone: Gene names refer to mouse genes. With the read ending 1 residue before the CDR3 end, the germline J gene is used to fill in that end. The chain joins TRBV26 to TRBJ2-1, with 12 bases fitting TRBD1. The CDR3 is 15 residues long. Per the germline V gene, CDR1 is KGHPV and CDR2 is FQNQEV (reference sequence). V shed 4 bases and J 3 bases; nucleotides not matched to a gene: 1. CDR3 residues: CASSRGQGAYAEQFF. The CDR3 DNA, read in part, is TGTGCCAGCAGTCGGGGACAGGGGGCCTATGCTGAGCAGTTC.

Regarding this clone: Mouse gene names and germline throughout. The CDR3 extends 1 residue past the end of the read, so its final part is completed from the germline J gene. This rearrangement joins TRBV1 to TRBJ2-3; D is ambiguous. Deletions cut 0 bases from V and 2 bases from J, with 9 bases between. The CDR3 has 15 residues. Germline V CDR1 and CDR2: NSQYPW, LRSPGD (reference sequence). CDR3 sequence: CTCSADSGFAETLYF. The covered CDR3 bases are TGCACCTGCAGTGCAGATTCGGGGTTTGCAGAAACGCTGTAT.

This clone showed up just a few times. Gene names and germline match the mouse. The CDR3 spells CASSPHGGAMEQYF. The CDR3 DNA, read in part, is TGTGCCAGCAGTCCCCATGGGGGGGCGATGGAACAGTAC. The chain combines TRBV15 with TRBJ2-7; 9 bases are shared with TRBD2. The CDR3 end falls 1 residue outside the read, so it is completed with the germline J gene. This CDR3 has 14 residues. The V gene's germline CDR1 is SGHND and CDR2 FRSKSL. V lost 5 bases and J lost 7; bases outside the gene matches: 9. The complete variable domain, with remaining parts taken from reference TRBV15 and TRBJ2-7, reads DAGVTQTPRHEVAEKGQTIILKCEPVSGHNDLFWYRQTKIQGLELLSYFRSKSLMEDGGAFKDRFKAEMLNSSFSTLKIQPTEPKDSAVYLCASSPHGGAMEQYFGPGTRLTVL.

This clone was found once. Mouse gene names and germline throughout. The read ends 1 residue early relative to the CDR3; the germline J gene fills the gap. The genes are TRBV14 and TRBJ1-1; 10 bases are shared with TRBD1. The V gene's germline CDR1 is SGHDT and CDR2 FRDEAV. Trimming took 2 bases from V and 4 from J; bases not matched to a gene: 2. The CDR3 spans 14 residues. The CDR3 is CASSLRDRGTEVFF. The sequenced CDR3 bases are TGTGCCAGCAGTTTGAGGGACAGGGGCACAGAAGTCTTC.

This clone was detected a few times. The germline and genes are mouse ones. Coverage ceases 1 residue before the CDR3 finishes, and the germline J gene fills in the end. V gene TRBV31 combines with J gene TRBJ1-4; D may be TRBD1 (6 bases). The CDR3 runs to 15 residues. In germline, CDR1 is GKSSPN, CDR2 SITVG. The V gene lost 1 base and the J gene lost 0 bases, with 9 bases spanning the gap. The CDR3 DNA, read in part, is TGTGCCTGGAGTCACAGGGCAATTTCCAACGAAAGATTATTT. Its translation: CAWSHRAISNERLF. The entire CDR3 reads CAWSHRAISNERLFF.

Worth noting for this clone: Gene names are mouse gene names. The CDR3 loop is CASSFRGNYAEQFF. Incomplete CDR3 DNA: TGTGCCAGCAGTTTCCGGGGCAACTATGCTGAGCAGTTC. This rearrangement joins TRBV15 to TRBJ2-1; D assignment may be TRBD1 or TRBD2 (5 bases each). The CDR3 is cut off 1 residue early in the read; its end comes from the germline J gene. Per germline, CDR1 SGHND and CDR2 FRSKSL. Trimming took 3 bases from V and 1 from J, leaving 7 bases between them. The CDR3 runs 14 residues.

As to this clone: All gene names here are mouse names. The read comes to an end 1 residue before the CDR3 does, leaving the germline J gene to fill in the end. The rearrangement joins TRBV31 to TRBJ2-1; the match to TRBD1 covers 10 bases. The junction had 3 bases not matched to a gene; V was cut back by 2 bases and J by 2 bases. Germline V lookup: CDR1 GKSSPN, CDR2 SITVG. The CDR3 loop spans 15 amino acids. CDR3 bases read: TGTGCCTGGAGTAGGGGACAGGGGCACTATGCTGAGCAGTTC. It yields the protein CAWSRGQGHYAEQF. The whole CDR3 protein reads CAWSRGQGHYAEQFF.

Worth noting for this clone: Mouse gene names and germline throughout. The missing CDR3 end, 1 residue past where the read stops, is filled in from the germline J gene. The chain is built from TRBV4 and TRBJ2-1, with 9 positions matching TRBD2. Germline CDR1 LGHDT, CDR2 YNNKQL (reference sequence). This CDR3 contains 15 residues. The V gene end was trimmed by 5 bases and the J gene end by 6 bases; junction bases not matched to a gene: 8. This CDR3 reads CASSPGWGGGAEQFF. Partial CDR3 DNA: TGTGCCAGCAGCCCGGGCTGGGGGGGTGGTGCTGAGCAGTTC. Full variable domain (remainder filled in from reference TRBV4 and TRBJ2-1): ETAVFQTPNYHVTQVGNEVSFNCKQTLGHDTMYWYKQDSKKLLKIMFSYNNKQLIVNETVPRRFSPQSSDKAHLNLRIKSVEPEDSAVYLCASSPGWGGGAEQFFGPGTRLTVL.

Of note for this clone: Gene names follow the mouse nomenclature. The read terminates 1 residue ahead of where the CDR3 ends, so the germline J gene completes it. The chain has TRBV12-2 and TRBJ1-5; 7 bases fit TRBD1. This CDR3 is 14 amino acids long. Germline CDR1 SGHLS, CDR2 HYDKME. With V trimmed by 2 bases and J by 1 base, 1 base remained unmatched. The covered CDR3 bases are TGTGCCAGCTCTCCGGGACAGAACAACCAGGCTCCGCTT. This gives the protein CASSPGQNNQAPL. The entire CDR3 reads CASSPGQNNQAPLF. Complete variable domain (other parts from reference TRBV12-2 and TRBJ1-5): NSGVVQSPRYIIKGKGERSILKCIPISGHLSVAWYQQTQGQELKFFIQHYDKMERDKGNLPSRFSVQQFDDYHSEMNMSALELEDSAVYFCASSPGQNNQAPLFGEGTRLSVL.

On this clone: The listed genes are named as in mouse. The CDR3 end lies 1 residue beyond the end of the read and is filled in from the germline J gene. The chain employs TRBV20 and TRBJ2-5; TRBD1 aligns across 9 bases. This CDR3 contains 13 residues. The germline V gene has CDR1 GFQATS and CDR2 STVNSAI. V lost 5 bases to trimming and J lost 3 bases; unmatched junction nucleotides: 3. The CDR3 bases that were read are TGTGGTGCTTACAGGGGGCGACAAGACACCCAGTAC. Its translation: CGAYRGRQDTQY. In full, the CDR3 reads CGAYRGRQDTQYF.

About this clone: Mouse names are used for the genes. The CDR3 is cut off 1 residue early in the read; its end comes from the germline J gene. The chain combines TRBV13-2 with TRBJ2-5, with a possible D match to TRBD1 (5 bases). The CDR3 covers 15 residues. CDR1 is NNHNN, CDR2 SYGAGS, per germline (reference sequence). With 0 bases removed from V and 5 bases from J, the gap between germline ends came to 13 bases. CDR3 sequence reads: CASGDVPGRGDTQYF. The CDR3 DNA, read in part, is TGTGCCAGCGGTGATGTACCGGGGAGGGGAGACACCCAGTAC.

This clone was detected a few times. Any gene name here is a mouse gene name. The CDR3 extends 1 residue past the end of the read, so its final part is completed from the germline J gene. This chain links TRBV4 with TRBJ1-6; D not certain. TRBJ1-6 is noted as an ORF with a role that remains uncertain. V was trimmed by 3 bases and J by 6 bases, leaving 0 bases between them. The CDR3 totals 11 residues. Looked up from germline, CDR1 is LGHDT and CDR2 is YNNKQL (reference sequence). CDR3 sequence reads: CASSYNSPLYF. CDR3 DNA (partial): TGTGCCAGCAGCTATAATTCGCCCCTCTAC.

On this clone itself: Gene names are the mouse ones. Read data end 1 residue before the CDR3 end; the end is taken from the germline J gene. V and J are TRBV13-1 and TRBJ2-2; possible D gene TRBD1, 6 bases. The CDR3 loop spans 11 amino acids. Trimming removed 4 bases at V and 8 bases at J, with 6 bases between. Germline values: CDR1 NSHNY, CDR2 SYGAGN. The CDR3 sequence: CASSRGGQLYF. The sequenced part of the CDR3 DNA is TGTGCCAGCAGTAGGGGGGGGCAGCTCTAC.

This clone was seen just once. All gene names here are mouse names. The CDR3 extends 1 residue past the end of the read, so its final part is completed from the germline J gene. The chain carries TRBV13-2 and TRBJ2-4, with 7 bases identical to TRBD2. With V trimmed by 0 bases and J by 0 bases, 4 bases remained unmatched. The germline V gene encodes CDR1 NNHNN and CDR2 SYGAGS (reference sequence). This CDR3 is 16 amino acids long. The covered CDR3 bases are TGTGCCAGCGGTGATGCCTGGGGGTCTAGTCAAAACACCTTGTAC. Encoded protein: CASGDAWGSSQNTLY. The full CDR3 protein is CASGDAWGSSQNTLYF.

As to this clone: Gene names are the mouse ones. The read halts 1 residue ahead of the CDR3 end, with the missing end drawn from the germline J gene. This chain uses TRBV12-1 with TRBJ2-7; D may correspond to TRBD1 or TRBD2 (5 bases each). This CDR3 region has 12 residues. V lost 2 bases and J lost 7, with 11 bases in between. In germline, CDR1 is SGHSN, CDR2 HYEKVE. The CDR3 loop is CASSPARDEQYF. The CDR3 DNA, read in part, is TGTGCCAGCTCTCCCGCCAGGGACGAACAGTAC.

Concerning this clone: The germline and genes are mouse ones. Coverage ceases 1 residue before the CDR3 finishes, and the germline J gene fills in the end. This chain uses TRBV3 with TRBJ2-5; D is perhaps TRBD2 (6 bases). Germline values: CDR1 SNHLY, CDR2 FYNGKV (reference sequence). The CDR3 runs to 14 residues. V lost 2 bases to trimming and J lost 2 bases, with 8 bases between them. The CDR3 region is CASSLLGSQDTQYF. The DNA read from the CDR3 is TGTGCCAGCAGCTTACTGGGGTCCCAAGACACCCAGTAC. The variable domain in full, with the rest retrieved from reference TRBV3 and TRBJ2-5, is GPKVLQIPSHQIIDMGQMVTLNCDPVSNHLYFYWYKQILGQQMEFLVNFYNGKVMEKSKLFKDQFSVERPDGSYFTLKIQPTALEDSAVYFCASSLLGSQDTQYFGPGTRLLVL.

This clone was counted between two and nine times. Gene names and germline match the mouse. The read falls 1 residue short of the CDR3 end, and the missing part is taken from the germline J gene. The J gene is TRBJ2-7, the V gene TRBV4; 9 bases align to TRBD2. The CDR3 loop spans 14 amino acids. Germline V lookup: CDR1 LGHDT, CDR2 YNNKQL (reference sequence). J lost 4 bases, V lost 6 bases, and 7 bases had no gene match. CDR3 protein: CASRPGTGSYEQYF. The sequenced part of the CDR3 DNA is TGTGCCAGCAGACCCGGGACTGGGAGTTATGAACAGTAC.

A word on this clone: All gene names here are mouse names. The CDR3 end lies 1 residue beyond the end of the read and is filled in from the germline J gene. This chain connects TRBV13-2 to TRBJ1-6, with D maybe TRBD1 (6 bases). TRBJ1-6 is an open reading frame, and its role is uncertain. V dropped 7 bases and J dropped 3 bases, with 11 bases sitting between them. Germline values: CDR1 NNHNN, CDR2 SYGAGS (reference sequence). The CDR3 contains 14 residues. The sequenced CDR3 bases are TGTGCCAGCCCCCGGGACATCTATAATTCGCCCCTCTAC. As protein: CASPRDIYNSPLY. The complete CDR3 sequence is CASPRDIYNSPLYF.